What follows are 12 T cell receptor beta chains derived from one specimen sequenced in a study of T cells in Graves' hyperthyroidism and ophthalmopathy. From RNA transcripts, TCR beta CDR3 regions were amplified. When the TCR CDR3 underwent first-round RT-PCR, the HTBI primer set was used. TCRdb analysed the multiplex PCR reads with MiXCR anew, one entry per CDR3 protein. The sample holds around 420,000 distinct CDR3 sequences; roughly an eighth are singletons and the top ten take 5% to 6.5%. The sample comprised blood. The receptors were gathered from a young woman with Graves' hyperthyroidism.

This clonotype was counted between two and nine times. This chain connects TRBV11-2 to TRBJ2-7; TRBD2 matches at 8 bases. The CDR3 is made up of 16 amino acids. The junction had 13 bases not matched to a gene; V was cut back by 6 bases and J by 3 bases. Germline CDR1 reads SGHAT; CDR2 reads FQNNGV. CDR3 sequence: CASSQAGEGGYYEQYF. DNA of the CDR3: TGTGCCAGCAGTCAAGCGGGAGAGGGGGGTTACTACGAGCAGTACTTC.

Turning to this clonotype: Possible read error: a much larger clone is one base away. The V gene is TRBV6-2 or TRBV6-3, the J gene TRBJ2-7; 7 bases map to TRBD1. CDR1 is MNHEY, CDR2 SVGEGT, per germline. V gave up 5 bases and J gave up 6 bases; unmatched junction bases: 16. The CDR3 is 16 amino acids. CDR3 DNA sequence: TGTGCCAGCAGTCGCCTCTTGGGACAGAGGGCACGCGAGCAGTACTTC. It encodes CASSRLLGQRAREQYF.

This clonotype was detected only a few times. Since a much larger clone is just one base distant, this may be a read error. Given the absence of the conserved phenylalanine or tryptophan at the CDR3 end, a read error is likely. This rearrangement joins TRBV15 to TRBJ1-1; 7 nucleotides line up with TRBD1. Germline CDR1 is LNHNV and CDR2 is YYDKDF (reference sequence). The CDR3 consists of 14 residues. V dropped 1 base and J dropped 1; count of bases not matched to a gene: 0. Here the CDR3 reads CATSRGTGNTEAFL. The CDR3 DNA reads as TGTGCCACCAGCAGAGGGACAGGGAACACTGAAGCTTTCCTT.

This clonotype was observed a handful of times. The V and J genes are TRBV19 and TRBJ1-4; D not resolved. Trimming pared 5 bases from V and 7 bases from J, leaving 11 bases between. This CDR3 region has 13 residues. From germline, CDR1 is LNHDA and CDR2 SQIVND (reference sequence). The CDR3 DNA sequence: TGTGCCAGTAGTTTGGTCGGCGGTGAAAAACTGTTTTTT. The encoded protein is CASSLVGGEKLFF.

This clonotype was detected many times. CDR3 coding DNA: TGTGCCAGCAGTCTGGGACTGGAGGTGGATACGCAGTATTTT. Its protein is CASSLGLEVDTQYF. The chain combines TRBV28 with TRBJ2-3; tentative D call: TRBD2 (6 bases). CDR3 length: 14 amino acids. Germline loops: CDR1 MDHEN, CDR2 SYDVKM. Trimming left V 5 bases short and J 6 bases short, with 15 bases between.

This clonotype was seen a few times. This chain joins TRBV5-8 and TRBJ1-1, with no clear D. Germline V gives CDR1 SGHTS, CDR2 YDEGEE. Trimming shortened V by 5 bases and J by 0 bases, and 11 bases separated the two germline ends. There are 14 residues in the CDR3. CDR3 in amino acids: CASRERPLNTEAFF. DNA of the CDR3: TGTGCCAGCAGGGAGCGACCCCTGAACACTGAAGCTTTCTTT.

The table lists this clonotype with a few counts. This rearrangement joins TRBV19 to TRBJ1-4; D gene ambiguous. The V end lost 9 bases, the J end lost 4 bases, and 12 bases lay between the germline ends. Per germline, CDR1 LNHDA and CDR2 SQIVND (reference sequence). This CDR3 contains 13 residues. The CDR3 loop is CASLGRINEKLFF. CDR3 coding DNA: TGTGCCAGCCTAGGACGGATTAATGAAAAACTGTTTTTT.

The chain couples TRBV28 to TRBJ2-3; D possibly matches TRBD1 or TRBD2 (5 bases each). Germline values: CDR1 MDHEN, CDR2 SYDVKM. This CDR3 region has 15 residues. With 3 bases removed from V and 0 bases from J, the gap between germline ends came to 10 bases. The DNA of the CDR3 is TGTGCCAGCAGTTTCGGGGCTCGGAGCACAGATACGCAGTATTTT. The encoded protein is CASSFGARSTDTQYF.

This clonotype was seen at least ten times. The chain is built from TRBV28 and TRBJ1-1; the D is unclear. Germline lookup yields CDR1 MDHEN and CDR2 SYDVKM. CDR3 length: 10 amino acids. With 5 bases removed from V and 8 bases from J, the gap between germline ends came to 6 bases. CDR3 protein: CASSLREAFF. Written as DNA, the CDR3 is TGTGCCAGCAGTCTTCGGGAAGCTTTCTTT.

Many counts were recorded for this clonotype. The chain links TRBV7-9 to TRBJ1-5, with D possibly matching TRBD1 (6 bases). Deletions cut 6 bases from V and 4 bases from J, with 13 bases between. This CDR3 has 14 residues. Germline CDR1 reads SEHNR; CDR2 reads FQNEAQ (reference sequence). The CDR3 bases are TGTGCCAGCAGTAGGGCAGGGGCAAATCAGCCCCAGCATTTT. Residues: CASSRAGANQPQHF.

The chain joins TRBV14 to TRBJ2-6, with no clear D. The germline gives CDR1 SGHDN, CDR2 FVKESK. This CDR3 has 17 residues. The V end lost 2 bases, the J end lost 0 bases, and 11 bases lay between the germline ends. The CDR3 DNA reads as TGTGCCAGCAGCCAAAGACCACGGATCTCTGGGGCCAACGTCCTGACTTTC. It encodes CASSQRPRISGANVLTF.

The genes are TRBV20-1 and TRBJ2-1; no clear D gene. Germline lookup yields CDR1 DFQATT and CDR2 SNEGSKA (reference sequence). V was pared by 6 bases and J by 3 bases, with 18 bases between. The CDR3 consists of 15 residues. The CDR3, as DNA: TGCAGTGCGAGCGACTCCAACTCGCTCTACAATGAGCAGTTCTTC. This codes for CSASDSNSLYNEQFF.